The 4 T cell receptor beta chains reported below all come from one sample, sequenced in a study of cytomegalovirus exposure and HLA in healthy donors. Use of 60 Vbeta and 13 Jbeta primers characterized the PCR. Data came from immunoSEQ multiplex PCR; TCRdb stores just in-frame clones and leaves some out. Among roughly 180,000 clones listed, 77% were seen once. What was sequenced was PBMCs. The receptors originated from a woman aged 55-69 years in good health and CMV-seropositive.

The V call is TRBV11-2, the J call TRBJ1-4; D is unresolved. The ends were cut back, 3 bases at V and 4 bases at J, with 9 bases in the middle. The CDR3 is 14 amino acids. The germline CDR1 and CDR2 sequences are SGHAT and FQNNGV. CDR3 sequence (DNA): TGTGCCAGCAGCTTGCGAGGGTTTAATGAAAAACTGTTTTTT. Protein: CASSLRGFNEKLFF.

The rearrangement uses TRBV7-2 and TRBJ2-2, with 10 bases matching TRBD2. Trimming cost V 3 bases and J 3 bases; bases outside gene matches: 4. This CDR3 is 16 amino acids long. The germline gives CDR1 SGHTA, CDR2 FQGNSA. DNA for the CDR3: TGTGCCAGCAGCTTCGTAAGCGGGGGGGACACCGGGGAGCTGTTTTTT. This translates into CASSFVSGGDTGELFF.

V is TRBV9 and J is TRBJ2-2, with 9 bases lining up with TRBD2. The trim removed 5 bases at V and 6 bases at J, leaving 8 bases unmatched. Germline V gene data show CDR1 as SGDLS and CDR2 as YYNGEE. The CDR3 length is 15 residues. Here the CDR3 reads CASSLRTSASGELFF. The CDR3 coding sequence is TGTGCCAGCAGTCTCCGGACTAGCGCATCCGGGGAGCTGTTTTTT.

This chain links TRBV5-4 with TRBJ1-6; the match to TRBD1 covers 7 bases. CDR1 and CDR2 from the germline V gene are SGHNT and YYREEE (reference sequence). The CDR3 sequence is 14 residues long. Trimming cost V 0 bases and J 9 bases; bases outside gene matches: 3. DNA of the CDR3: TGTGCCAGCAGCTTGGCCAGGGGGTCTTCACCCCTCCACTTT. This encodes CASSLARGSSPLHF.